These T cell receptor beta chains were read from a single sample in a study of blood T cell repertoires in COVID-19. The assay was immunoSEQ multiplex PCR, and TCRdb's table has in-frame clones only and misses some. Here the sample spans roughly 450,000 clones, 90% being singletons. The sequenced sample consisted of PBMCs or T cells enriched from blood (not recorded which). The source of these receptors is a man between 18 and 35 years old who had recovered from COVID-19. The CDR3 runs from the conserved cysteine through the conserved F or W. Fields, in order: J gene, D gene, V gene, clone size, CDR3 DNA, CDR3 protein. A D gene is named only where the DNA matches it firmly. Clone size is given for some rows only: seen once, a few or many times, or a class if the clone is expanded.

>TRBJ1-2|.|TRBV4-1|.
TGCGCCAGCAGCCAAGGGACAGACTCCCGTGGCTACACCTTC
CASSQGTDSRGYTF
>TRBJ1-6|TRBD1|TRBV7-2|.
TGTGCCAGCAGCTTCGCAGGGGGCGGAAATTCACCCCTCCACTTT
CASSFAGGGNSPLHF
>TRBJ2-5|.|TRBV4-1|.
TGCGCCAGCAGCCAAACGAGGTATGGGTTGGAGACCCAGTACTTC
CASSQTRYGLETQYF
>TRBJ1-1|.|TRBV7-8|.
TGTGCCAGCAGGCAGGGGCATGGAACTGAAGCTTTCTTT
CASRQGHGTEAFF
>TRBJ2-2|.|TRBV11-3|.
TGTGCCAGCAGCTTAGATAGCAGGGACGGGGAGCTGTTTTTT
CASSLDSRDGELFF
>TRBJ2-5|.|TRBV7-9|.
TGTGCCAGCAGCCCAGGACTAGAGACCCAGTACTTC
CASSPGLETQYF
>TRBJ1-2|TRBD1|TRBV12-5|.
TGTGCTAGTGGTGGAGCCCGGGGACAGGGAACGTGGGGCTACACCTTC
CASGGARGQGTWGYTF
>TRBJ2-1|TRBD2|TRBV7-6|.
TGTGCCAGCAGCCCAAAGGGCGGGAGAGGAGACAATGAGCAGTTCTTC
CASSPKGGRGDNEQFF
>TRBJ2-5|TRBD1|TRBV28|.
TGTGCCAGCAGTTTCCCGGACAGGGGCGAGACCCAGTACTTC
CASSFPDRGETQYF
>TRBJ1-1|.|TRBV27|.
TGTGCCAGCAGTCCCCTGGGGGGCACTGAAGCTTTCTTT
CASSPLGGTEAFF
>TRBJ1-3|TRBD1|TRBV5-1|.
TGCGCCAGCAGCTTAGGGACAGGGACGAGCTCTGGAAACACCATATATTTT
CASSLGTGTSSGNTIYF
>TRBJ1-5|.|TRBV28|once
TGTGCCAGCAGCCAGGGTCGTGCGCCCCAGCATTTT
CASSQGRAPQHF
>TRBJ2-5|.|TRBV28|.
TGTGCCAGCAGTTCTTCTAGACAGGGAGGCGAGACCCAGTACTTC
CASSSSRQGGETQYF
>TRBJ2-6|.|TRBV7-3|.
TGTGCCAGCAGCGGAGGGCTGGGGGCTGGGGCCAACGTCCTGACTTTC
CASSGGLGAGANVLTF
>TRBJ2-2|TRBD1|TRBV7-9|.
TGTGCCAGCAGCGAGTGGACAGGGTCCGGGGAGCTGTTTTTT
CASSEWTGSGELFF
>TRBJ2-4|.|TRBV28|.
TGTGCCAGCAGTTTATCCCAGATGAAGGCCAAAAACATTCAGTACTTC
CASSLSQMKAKNIQYF
>TRBJ2-7|.|TRBV25-1|.
TGTGCCAGCAGTGATAACAATTACGAGCAGTACTTC
CASSDNNYEQYF
>TRBJ1-6|.|TRBV9|.
TGTGCCAGTGGGAATGAGGGCCCTGGCGGTTCACCCCTCCACTTT
CASGNEGPGGSPLHF
>TRBJ2-1|.|TRBV12-5|.
TGTGCTAGTGGTTTGGTACTCGGGCAGGGAGGCAATGAGCAGTTCTTC
CASGLVLGQGGNEQFF
>TRBJ1-1|TRBD1|TRBV29-1|.
TGCAGCGCTGGACAGGTACTAGGCACTGAAGCTTTCTTT
CSAGQVLGTEAFF
>TRBJ1-4|TRBD1|TRBV5-6|.
TGTGCCAGCAGCTTTACAGGGGTAAATGAAAAACTGTTTTTT
CASSFTGVNEKLFF
>TRBJ1-2|TRBD1|TRBV27|.
TGTGCCAGCAGTACGGCGTTAGGGACAGGGGGCCTCTTTTTCGGCTACACCTTC
CASSTALGTGGLFFGYTF
>TRBJ1-4|.|TRBV5-5|.
TGTGCCAGCAGCGGCCCGTCCAGATCCCCTGAAAAACTGTTTTTT
CASSGPSRSPEKLFF
>TRBJ1-6|.|TRBV5-1|.
TGCGCCAGCAGCTGGAAACCGGGACCCAGGGAGGAGTCACCCCTCCACTTT
CASSWKPGPREESPLHF
>TRBJ1-1|.|TRBV11-2|few
TGTGCCAGCAGTAAAACCCCGGTAGCTTTCTTT
CASSKTPVAFF
>TRBJ2-5|TRBD1|TRBV7-8|.
TGTGCCAGCAGCTTAGTAGGACAGGGACGAGAGACCCAGTACTTC
CASSLVGQGRETQYF
>TRBJ1-6|.|TRBV6-5|.
TGTGCCAGCAGTCCTTGGACGTCGGGAGAATCACCCCTCCACTTT
CASSPWTSGESPLHF
>TRBJ2-7|.|TRBV2|few
TGTGCCAGCAGGCTTCCGGGCAGGGGTAAAACCTACGAGCAGTACTTC
CASRLPGRGKTYEQYF
>TRBJ2-5|TRBD1|TRBV19|.
TGTGCCAGTAGTGGCCCTCAGGGGGCAGAGACCCAGTACTTC
CASSGPQGAETQYF
>TRBJ1-4|.|TRBV19|.
TGTGCCAGTAGCTTAACCCACGGGGGACGGGAAAAACTGTTTTTT
CASSLTHGGREKLFF
>TRBJ2-1|TRBD2|TRBV10-3|.
TGTGCCATCAGTGAGGGACTAGCGGGAAGCAATGAGCAGTTCTTC
CAISEGLAGSNEQFF
>TRBJ2-7|.|TRBV7-8|few
TGTGCCAGCAGAGAGACTCGGAATTACGAGCAGTACTTC
CASRETRNYEQYF
>TRBJ2-3|TRBD2|TRBV3-1/TRBV3-2|.
TGTGCCAGCAGGTCTAGCGGACAACGCACAGATACGCAGTATTTT
CASRSSGQRTDTQYF
>TRBJ2-2|.|TRBV5-1|.
TGCGCCAGCAGCTTGCGCCCCACTACCGGGGAGCTGTTTTTT
CASSLRPTTGELFF
>TRBJ1-5|.|TRBV30|.
TGCGCAGGAGGACTAGATCGCAATCAGCCCCAGCATTTT
CAGGLDRNQPQHF
>TRBJ1-4|TRBD1|TRBV30|.
TGTGCCTGGAGTGTTGGGGACAGTCGAAATGAAAAACTGTTTTTT
CAWSVGDSRNEKLFF
>TRBJ2-1|TRBD2|TRBV24-1|.
TGTGCCACCAGTGACCCGACTAGCGGGACCTACAATGAGCAGTTCTTC
CATSDPTSGTYNEQFF
>TRBJ1-5|.|TRBV19|.
TGTGCCAGTAGTCCCTGGGGGGGTGACGATCAGCCCCAGCATTTT
CASSPWGGDDQPQHF
>TRBJ1-1|.|TRBV27|.
TGTGCCAGCAGTTTTTGGGGGGGCGCCGAAGCTTTCTTT
CASSFWGGAEAFF
>TRBJ1-1|TRBD1|TRBV10-1|.
TGCGCCAGCTCCCCGGACAGGGAAGACACTGAAGCTTTCTTT
CASSPDREDTEAFF
>TRBJ1-2|TRBD1|TRBV20-1|.
TGCAGTGCCAACAGGGGCCCGGGCTACACCTTC
CSANRGPGYTF
>TRBJ1-6|TRBD1|TRBV10-1|once
TGCGCCAGCAGTCCCGGGACAGCGTATAATTCACCCCTCCACTTT
CASSPGTAYNSPLHF
>TRBJ2-2|.|TRBV30|.
TGTGCCTGGAGTACGAGGGGGGAGCTGTTTTTT
CAWSTRGELFF